Following are 30 T cell receptor beta chains from one sample sequenced in a study of human T cells and chemical hapten exposure. TCRdb re-called the RACE reads through MiXCR, storing one row per CDR3 protein. This sample has around 300,000 distinct CDR3 sequences, with roughly 8% found just once. Time point of the sample: pre-sensitization, week 0. Treatment here: therapeutic diphenylcyclopropenone sensitization with weekly scalp DPC. The sample in question was whole blood, obtained in connection with sensitization to the hapten diphenylcyclopropenone (DPC). These receptors originate from a man aged 18 to 29 with alopecia areata. Some clones in this sample may be carry-over from other donors' samples.

This clonotype has just a few counts. The chain is built from TRBV10-3 and TRBJ1-6; a weak D match, TRBD1 (6 bases). Germline V CDR1 and CDR2: ENHRY, SYGVKD. V was pared by 10 bases and J by 7 bases, with 14 bases between. This CDR3 is 13 amino acids long. In DNA, the CDR3 is TGTGCCACCGGTATAGGGGGAAATTCACCCCTCCACTTT. Translated, it gives CATGIGGNSPLHF.

The V gene is TRBV7-8, the J gene TRBJ1-2, with a weak D call TRBD1 (6 bases). CDR1 and CDR2 from the germline V gene are SGHVS and FQNEAQ. The CDR3 runs 14 residues. V was clipped by 6 bases and J by 0 bases, with 11 bases between them. This CDR3 is CASRPGQSNYGYTF. DNA for the CDR3: TGTGCCAGCAGACCAGGACAGTCTAACTATGGCTACACCTTC.

Only a few counts were recorded for this clonotype. The chain uses TRBV2 and TRBJ1-1; 7 nucleotides match TRBD1. V lost 3 bases to trimming and J lost 2 bases; unmatched junction nucleotides: 3. The CDR3 is 14 residues long. Germline-derived CDR1 and CDR2 are SNHLY and FYNNEI. Written as DNA, the CDR3 is TGTGCCAGCAGTGAGTACAGGGGAAACACTGAAGCTTTCTTT. Translation gives CASSEYRGNTEAFF.

The V call is TRBV4-1, the J call TRBJ2-7; D might be TRBD1 or TRBD2, each matching 5 bases. From germline, CDR1 is MGHRA and CDR2 YSYEKL. The CDR3 sequence is 15 residues long. Between the trimmed V and J ends, which lost 6 bases and 2 bases, there was a span of 17 bases. The chain's CDR3 is CASRSTGTLPYEQYF. Here the CDR3 DNA reads TGCGCCAGCAGATCTACGGGGACCTTGCCCTACGAGCAGTACTTC.

This clonotype was counted between two and nine times. The chain uses TRBV9 and TRBJ2-2, with TRBD2 matching 14 bases. CDR1 is SGDLS, CDR2 YYNGEE, per germline. Unmatched junction bases numbered 6, after V lost 4 bases and J lost 4 bases. This CDR3 has 17 residues. The CDR3 is CASSTGLAGARTGELFF. In DNA, the CDR3 is TGTGCCAGCAGCACGGGACTAGCGGGGGCGCGCACCGGGGAGCTGTTTTTT.

This clonotype has a handful of counts. The chain couples TRBV10-2 to TRBJ1-5; 11 bases fit TRBD1. V lost 7 bases, J lost 5 bases, and 4 bases stayed unmatched. CDR3 length: 14 residues. Germline V gives CDR1 WSHSY, CDR2 SAAADI. CDR3 coding DNA: TGCGCCAGCATGGACAGGGGGCTAGATCAGCCCCAGCATTTT. Protein sequence: CASMDRGLDQPQHF.

The chain employs TRBV20-1 and TRBJ2-1; D is unresolved. CDR1 DFQATT and CDR2 SNEGSKA come from the germline V gene (reference sequence). Trimming pared 8 bases from V and 6 bases from J, leaving 14 bases between. The CDR3 has 12 amino acids. The CDR3 coding sequence is TGCAGTTCCTATACCCCCCCCAATGAGCAGTTCTTC. Translating gives CSSYTPPNEQFF.

The chain links TRBV7-2 to TRBJ1-1, with TRBD1 matching 9 bases. Trimming took 5 bases from V and 2 from J; bases not matched to a gene: 6. Germline loops: CDR1 SGHTA, CDR2 FQGNSA. This CDR3 spans 15 amino acids. CDR3 DNA sequence: TGTGCCAGCAGCACCTGGACAGGGGCAAACACTGAAGCTTTCTTT. Translated: CASSTWTGANTEAFF.

This clonotype was counted a few times. This chain joins TRBV20-1 and TRBJ2-3, with TRBD1 identical over 7 bases. This CDR3 is built from 12 residues. The germline gives CDR1 DFQATT, CDR2 SNEGSKA (reference sequence). In DNA form, the CDR3 reads TGCAGGGCCCAGGGGGACACAGATACGCAGTATTTT. Amino acids: CRAQGDTDTQYF.

The DNA for the CDR3 is TGTGCCAGCAGCGGAGGGACAGTTCGAAACACCATATATTTT. It is translated as CASSGGTVRNTIYF. This chain links TRBV3-1 with TRBJ1-3; TRBD1 agrees at 7 bases. The V gene's germline CDR1 is LGHDT and CDR2 YNNKEL (reference sequence). The junction had 6 bases not matched to a gene; V was cut back by 5 bases and J by 5 bases. The CDR3 is made up of 14 amino acids.

V and J are TRBV5-1 and TRBJ2-7; D uncertain. V was shortened by 0 bases and J by 3 bases, with 13 bases between the two germline ends. CDR3 length: 15 residues. Germline lookup yields CDR1 SGHRS and CDR2 YFSETQ. The CDR3 region has the DNA TGCGCCAGCAGCTTGGCCCCTCTTTCGGACTACGAGCAGTACTTC. Residues: CASSLAPLSDYEQYF.

The V and J genes are TRBV4-1 and TRBJ1-6; TRBD1 matches at 7 bases. CDR3 length: 16 residues. V shed 4 bases, J shed 10 bases, and the junction held 13 bases outside the gene matches. CDR1 and CDR2 (germline): MGHRA, YSYEKL. The CDR3 DNA follows: TGCGCCAGCAGCCTTGCACTTACAGGGGCCTACTCACCCCTCCACTTT. As protein: CASSLALTGAYSPLHF.

V usage is TRBV20-1 and J usage is TRBJ1-5, with 11 bases aligning to TRBD1. The CDR3 extends over 19 amino acids. Per the germline V gene, CDR1 is DFQATT and CDR2 is SNEGSKA (reference sequence). V shed 6 bases, J shed 1 base, and the junction held 17 bases outside the gene matches. The CDR3 reads CSARMAGQGAKLSNQPQHF. The CDR3 region has the DNA TGCAGTGCCAGAATGGCCGGACAGGGGGCTAAGTTGAGCAATCAGCCCCAGCATTTT.

This clonotype was found a few times. The V call is TRBV10-3, the J call TRBJ2-2; the D is unclear. The CDR3 sequence is 14 residues long. Per the germline V gene, CDR1 is ENHRY and CDR2 is SYGVKD. V was clipped by 7 bases and J by 2 bases, with 11 bases between them. For the CDR3, the DNA is TGTGCCATCAAGAGCGAACTAAACACCGGGGAGCTGTTTTTT. Protein sequence: CAIKSELNTGELFF.

This clonotype was observed a few times. V usage is TRBV7-9 and J usage is TRBJ2-3, with D tentatively TRBD1 (5 bases). The V end was cut by 8 bases, the J end by 5 bases, with 17 bases between. The CDR3 totals 14 residues. Germline-derived CDR1 and CDR2 are SEHNR and FQNEAQ (reference sequence). In DNA form, the CDR3 reads TGTGCCAGCCAAATCAGGGATGCAGAAGATACGCAGTATTTT. This sequence encodes CASQIRDAEDTQYF.

The table lists this clonotype with a few counts. The chain employs TRBV7-9 and TRBJ1-1; 7 bases agree with TRBD1. This CDR3 comprises 15 residues. The germline CDR1 and CDR2 sequences are SEHNR and FQNEAQ (reference sequence). J gave up 8 bases and V 6 bases, and 15 bases lay outside the gene matches. CDR3 DNA sequence: TGTGCCAGCAGACCGCTAACGGGACAGAAGAAAGAAGCTTTCTTT. This encodes CASRPLTGQKKEAFF.

This clonotype was observed many times. CDR3 amino acids: CASSFTSGGAGIQYF. CDR3 nucleotides: TGTGCCAGCAGCTTTACTAGCGGGGGGGCCGGCATTCAGTACTTC. This chain connects TRBV7-2 to TRBJ2-4, with 13 bases that match TRBD2. CDR1 and CDR2 (germline): SGHTA, FQGNSA. The CDR3 runs 15 residues. With V trimmed by 3 bases and J by 9 bases, 5 bases remained unmatched.

The V gene is TRBV5-1, the J gene TRBJ1-1; the D is unclear. CDR1 and CDR2 from the germline V gene are SGHRS and YFSETQ. The CDR3 is made up of 14 amino acids. Trimming cost V 6 bases and J 4 bases, with 16 bases left between them. The CDR3 protein is CASTPLPESTEAFF. CDR3 in DNA: TGCGCCAGCACCCCACTCCCGGAGTCCACTGAAGCTTTCTTT. The variable domain in full, completed from reference TRBV5-1 and TRBJ1-1, reads KAGVTQTPRYLIKTRGQQVTLSCSPISGHRSVSWYQQTPGQGLQFLFEYFSETQRNKGNFPGRFSGRQFSNSRSEMNVSTLELGDSALYLCASTPLPESTEAFFGQGTRLTVV.

This clonotype was found many times. The chain combines TRBV4-1 with TRBJ1-5; the match to TRBD1 covers 11 bases. V was pared by 3 bases and J by 1 base, with 2 bases of the junction left unmatched. Germline V gene sequence: CDR1 MGHRA, CDR2 YSYEKL. This CDR3 has 16 residues. The CDR3 DNA is TGCGCCAGCAGCCATGGGACAGGGGGAAGCAATCAGCCCCAGCATTTT. Protein sequence: CASSHGTGGSNQPQHF.

V gene TRBV6-5 combines with J gene TRBJ1-1; D gene unclear. There are 14 residues in the CDR3. Germline loops: CDR1 MNHEY, CDR2 SVGAGI. The germline V and J ends were trimmed by 6 bases and 9 bases, with 20 bases remaining between them. The CDR3 here is CASSLKPDGSKAFF. CDR3 in DNA: TGTGCCAGCAGCCTTAAACCGGACGGGTCGAAAGCTTTCTTT.

This clonotype was counted only a few times. This chain joins TRBV20-1 and TRBJ2-7; tentative D call: TRBD1 (5 bases). V gave up 0 bases and J gave up 3 bases, with 9 bases separating them. There are 13 residues in the CDR3. Germline CDR1 reads DFQATT; CDR2 reads SNEGSKA (reference sequence). Here the CDR3 reads CSAREDTYYEQYF. The CDR3 region has the DNA TGCAGTGCTAGAGAGGACACCTACTACGAGCAGTACTTC.

This clonotype was picked up a small number of times. V is TRBV12-3 or TRBV12-4 and J is TRBJ1-1; D uncertain. This CDR3 spans 12 amino acids. The V end was cut by 2 bases, the J end by 2 bases, with 3 bases between. DNA for the CDR3: TGTGCCAGCAGTTTATATAACACTGAAGCTTTCTTT. Encoded protein: CASSLYNTEAFF.

This clonotype has more than one count but fewer than ten. Here the CDR3 DNA reads TGTGCCAGCAGCTTGGGAAAGACAGGGTGGACAGATACGCAGTATTTT. Its translation: CASSLGKTGWTDTQYF. The V call is TRBV5-4, the J call TRBJ2-3; TRBD1 matches 7 bases. V shed 0 bases, J shed 3 bases, and the junction held 7 bases outside the gene matches. The CDR3 runs 16 residues. Germline CDR1 and CDR2: SGHNT and YYREEE (reference sequence).

This clonotype appeared many times. DNA for the CDR3: TGCAGCACCGACGTCGGCAGGCTCTACAATGAGCAGTTCTTC. It codes for CSTDVGRLYNEQFF. The chain has TRBV29-1 and TRBJ2-1, with no clear D. Trimming removed 8 bases from V and 3 bases from J, with 17 bases in between. The V gene's germline CDR1 is SQVTM and CDR2 ANQGSEA. The CDR3 has 14 amino acids.

This clonotype was recorded at least ten times. The V and J genes are TRBV11-2 and TRBJ1-5; D not resolved. The CDR3 loop spans 15 amino acids. V was pared by 1 base and J by 0 bases, with 7 bases between. From germline, CDR1 is SGHAT and CDR2 FQNNGV. In DNA, the CDR3 is TGTGCCAGCAGCTTAGTGCCCATTAGCAATCAGCCCCAGCATTTT. Protein: CASSLVPISNQPQHF.

This clonotype appeared many times. The gene calls are TRBV28 and TRBJ2-2, with D perhaps assigned TRBD1 or TRBD2 (5 bases each). Per the germline V gene, CDR1 is MDHEN and CDR2 is SYDVKM. Deletions cut 4 bases from V and 6 bases from J, with 12 bases between. The CDR3 has 14 residues. In DNA, the CDR3 is TGTGCCAGCAGTTCCGGGACCCCCGCCGGGGAGCTGTTTTTT. It specifies CASSSGTPAGELFF. Complete variable domain (other parts from reference TRBV28 and TRBJ2-2): DVKVTQSSRYLVKRTGEKVFLECVQDMDHENMFWYRQDPGLGLRLIYFSYDVKMKEKGDIPEGYSVSREKKERFSLILESASTNQTSMYLCASSSGTPAGELFFGEGSRLTVL.

This clonotype came up a few times. The chain employs TRBV4-1 and TRBJ2-7; 10 positions match TRBD2. The CDR3 contains 16 residues. With V trimmed by 3 bases and J by 7 bases, 12 bases remained unmatched. Per the germline V gene, CDR1 is MGHRA and CDR2 is YSYEKL. CDR3 sequence: CASSQGWSGGADEQYF. As DNA, the CDR3 is TGCGCCAGCAGCCAGGGCTGGAGCGGGGGGGCCGATGAGCAGTACTTC.

The J gene is TRBJ2-7, the V gene TRBV12-3 or TRBV12-4; 9 positions agree with TRBD1. The CDR3 is 14 residues long. V gave up 5 bases and J gave up 7 bases; unmatched junction bases: 9. The CDR3 DNA reads TGTGCCAGCAGTGCCGGGACAGGGAGTATTGAGCAGTACTTC. Translation: CASSAGTGSIEQYF.

In this sample, this clonotype turned up many times. V is TRBV9 and J is TRBJ2-2, with D perhaps matching TRBD1 or TRBD2 (5 bases each). Trimming took 3 bases from V and 9 from J, leaving 15 bases between them. This CDR3 has 14 amino acids. Germline V gene sequence: CDR1 SGDLS, CDR2 YYNGEE. In DNA form, the CDR3 reads TGTGCCAGCAGCGGAGGAGCGGACAACCGGGAGCTGTTTTTT. Amino acids: CASSGGADNRELFF.

This clonotype was counted a few times. The chain employs TRBV6-6 and TRBJ1-6; 12 nucleotides line up with TRBD1. The CDR3 totals 16 residues. Unmatched junction bases numbered 4, after V lost 4 bases and J lost 6 bases. CDR1 and CDR2 from the germline V gene are MNHNY and SVGAGI (reference sequence). CDR3 sequence reads: CASSWGQGASNSPLHF. The CDR3 DNA sequence: TGTGCCAGCAGTTGGGGACAGGGGGCGAGTAATTCACCCCTCCACTTT.